The clone carrying this T cell receptor beta chain was counted a single time. This sample stems from a study of T cell clones after liver transplantation. Trimming removed 2 bases from V and 6 bases from J, with 8 bases in between. Germline CDR1 is MNHEY and CDR2 is SMNVEV (reference sequence). There are 13 residues in the CDR3. Only in-frame clones appear in the TCRdb table, and some are missing; sequencing was by immunoSEQ multiplex PCR. The data hold about 51,000 clones, with roughly nine tenths observed a single time. Thawed unstimulated PBMCs were FACS-sorted by CD3, CD4 and CD8 into two populations.

This TCR was sampled from a human patient who received a liver transplant. Some T cells may be transferred from the graft donor. Sequences were derived from CD8+ T cells from blood, sampled 12 months after liver transplant. This chain links TRBV27 with TRBJ1-5; D gene uncertain. The CDR3 DNA reads as TGTGCCAGCAGTTTAAGTTGGAGTCAGCCCCAGCATTTT. Its translation: CASSLSWSQPQHF.